This T cell receptor (beta chain) is from a study of a mutant IDH1 vaccine in newly diagnosed glioma. On the study more broadly: Patients received vaccination from 4-6 weeks after radiotherapy alone, or with temozolomide cycles.

Generated by immunoSEQ multiplex PCR, the TCRdb table keeps only in-frame clones and is missing some. The repertoire holds under 60,000 clones, with about 79% as singletons. Findings of the study overall: Among top peripheral T cell clonotypes, changes seemed unrelated to pseudoprogression.

This CDR3 spans 15 amino acids. The germline gives CDR1 SEHNR, CDR2 FQNEAQ (reference sequence). The V end lost 0 bases, the J end lost 4 bases, and 12 bases lay between the germline ends. About this clone itself: Its antigen is not identified.

Sample time point: week 35, safety follow-up. Alongside topical imiquimod, each dose of vaccine comprised 300 ug of mutant IDH1 20-mer peptide. The sample here was PBMCs, taken from a glioma patient whose treatment included an IDH1 peptide vaccine. The chain employs TRBV7-9 and TRBJ1-2; D is unclear. The source of this sequence is a man aged 35 to 55 with glioma. CDR3 protein: CASSLAGWAGYGYTF. The CDR3 region has the DNA TGTGCCAGCAGCTTAGCAGGCTGGGCTGGCTATGGCTACACCTTC.